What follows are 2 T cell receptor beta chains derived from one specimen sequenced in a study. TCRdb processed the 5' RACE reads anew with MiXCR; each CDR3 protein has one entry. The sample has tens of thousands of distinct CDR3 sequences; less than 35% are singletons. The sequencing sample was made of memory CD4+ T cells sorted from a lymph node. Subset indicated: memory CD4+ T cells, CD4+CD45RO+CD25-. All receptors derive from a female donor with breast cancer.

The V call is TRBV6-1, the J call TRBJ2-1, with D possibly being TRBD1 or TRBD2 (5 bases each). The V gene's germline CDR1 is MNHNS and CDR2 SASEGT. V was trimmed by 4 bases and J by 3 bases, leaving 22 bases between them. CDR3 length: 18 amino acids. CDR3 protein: CASSGAVRGTRGYNEQFF. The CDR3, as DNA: TGTGCCAGCAGTGGGGCGGTGAGAGGGACGCGAGGCTACAATGAGCAGTTCTTC.

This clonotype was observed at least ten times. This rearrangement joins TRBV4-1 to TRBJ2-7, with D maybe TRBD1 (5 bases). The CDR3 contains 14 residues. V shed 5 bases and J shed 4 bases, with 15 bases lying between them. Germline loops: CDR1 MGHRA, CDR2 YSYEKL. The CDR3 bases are TGCGCCAGCAGCTACAGGACAACCATTTACGAGCAGTACTTC. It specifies CASSYRTTIYEQYF.